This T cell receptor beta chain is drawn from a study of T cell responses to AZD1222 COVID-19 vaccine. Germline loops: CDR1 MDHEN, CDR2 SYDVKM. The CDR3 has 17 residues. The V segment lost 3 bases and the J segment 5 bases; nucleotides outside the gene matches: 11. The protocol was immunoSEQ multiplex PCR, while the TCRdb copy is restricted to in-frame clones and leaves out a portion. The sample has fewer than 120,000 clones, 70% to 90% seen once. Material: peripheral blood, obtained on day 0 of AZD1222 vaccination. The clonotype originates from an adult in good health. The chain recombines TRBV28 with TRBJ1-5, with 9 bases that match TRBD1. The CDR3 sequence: CASSLWGDRGGDQPQHF. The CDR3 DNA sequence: TGTGCCAGCAGTTTGTGGGGAGACAGGGGGGGCGATCAGCCCCAGCATTTT.